This is a list of T cell receptor beta chains from one sample in a study of blood T cell repertoires in COVID-19. Produced via immunoSEQ multiplex PCR; TCRdb's table is partial and in-frame only. The sample records 380,000 or so clones, 86% being singletons. Input material: peripheral blood. Receptor source: a woman aged 60 to 75 with COVID-19, enrolled during active disease. Both conserved end residues are part of each CDR3. Each record gives: clone size, J gene, D gene, V gene, CDR3 protein, CDR3 DNA. The D gene is left open where the match is weak. Not every row has a clone size; where given, it reads once, few, many or a size class.

clone_size: NA; j_call: TRBJ2-4; d_call: TRBD2; v_call: TRBV11-2; cdr3_aa: CASSFRRGGGTKNIQYF; cdr3_nt: TGTGCCAGCAGCTTTCGACGAGGCGGGGGGACCAAAAACATTCAGTACTTC
clone_size: once; j_call: TRBJ1-1; d_call: NA; v_call: TRBV6-5; cdr3_aa: CASSYSGEAFF; cdr3_nt: TGTGCCAGCAGTTATAGCGGTGAAGCTTTCTTT
clone_size: NA; j_call: TRBJ2-7; d_call: NA; v_call: TRBV19; cdr3_aa: CASSNSYEQYF; cdr3_nt: TGTGCCAGTAGCAACTCCTACGAGCAGTACTTC
clone_size: NA; j_call: TRBJ1-4; d_call: NA; v_call: TRBV5-5; cdr3_aa: CASSLFLDTPTNEKLFF; cdr3_nt: TGTGCCAGCAGCTTGTTCTTAGACACCCCAACTAATGAAAAACTGTTTTTT
clone_size: once; j_call: TRBJ2-5; d_call: NA; v_call: TRBV6-5; cdr3_aa: CASKSQGFQETQYF; cdr3_nt: TGTGCCAGCAAGTCCCAGGGGTTCCAGGAGACCCAGTACTTC
clone_size: many; j_call: TRBJ1-2; d_call: TRBD1; v_call: TRBV19; cdr3_aa: CASSTDRSAYVYGYTF; cdr3_nt: TGTGCCAGTAGTACGGACAGGTCGGCCTATGTCTATGGCTACACCTTC
clone_size: NA; j_call: TRBJ1-2; d_call: TRBD1; v_call: TRBV19; cdr3_aa: CASSIPTGGVHGYTF; cdr3_nt: TGTGCCAGTAGTATCCCGACAGGGGGAGTTCATGGCTACACCTTC
clone_size: NA; j_call: TRBJ1-1; d_call: TRBD1; v_call: TRBV4-1; cdr3_aa: CASSQNDRGLDRTFF; cdr3_nt: TGCGCCAGCAGCCAAAATGACAGGGGGCTGGACAGGACTTTCTTT
clone_size: once; j_call: TRBJ2-7; d_call: NA; v_call: TRBV24-1; cdr3_aa: CATSEIGALYSYEQYF; cdr3_nt: TGTGCCACCAGTGAGATAGGGGCCCTTTACTCCTACGAGCAGTACTTC
clone_size: NA; j_call: TRBJ1-1; d_call: TRBD1; v_call: TRBV7-3; cdr3_aa: CASSPRTGLNTEAFF; cdr3_nt: TGTGCCAGCAGCCCACGGACAGGGTTGAACACTGAAGCTTTCTTT
clone_size: NA; j_call: TRBJ2-7; d_call: TRBD2; v_call: TRBV11-2; cdr3_aa: CASSLGAGSYEQYF; cdr3_nt: TGTGCCAGCAGCTTAGGAGCGGGGAGTTACGAGCAGTACTTC
clone_size: NA; j_call: TRBJ1-2; d_call: TRBD1; v_call: TRBV23-1; cdr3_aa: CASSQSEVARGTGGFSGYTF; cdr3_nt: TGCGCCAGCAGTCAATCGGAGGTTGCCCGGGGGACAGGGGGCTTTAGCGGCTACACCTTC
clone_size: NA; j_call: TRBJ2-1; d_call: NA; v_call: TRBV5-6; cdr3_aa: CASRLPGVSYNEQFF; cdr3_nt: TGTGCCAGCAGGTTGCCCGGAGTCTCCTACAATGAGCAGTTCTTC
clone_size: once; j_call: TRBJ1-5; d_call: NA; v_call: TRBV6-2/TRBV6-3; cdr3_aa: CASSYTSGSGQPQHF; cdr3_nt: TGTGCCAGCAGTTACACCTCCGGGAGCGGGCAGCCCCAGCATTTT
clone_size: NA; j_call: TRBJ1-5; d_call: NA; v_call: TRBV3-1/TRBV3-2; cdr3_aa: CASSSGGGRSNQPQHF; cdr3_nt: TGTGCCAGCAGCTCCGGGGGGGGGCGGAGCAATCAGCCCCAGCATTTT
clone_size: NA; j_call: TRBJ2-1; d_call: NA; v_call: TRBV6-5; cdr3_aa: CASLGGWYYNEQFF; cdr3_nt: TGTGCCAGCTTGGGCGGGTGGTACTACAATGAGCAGTTCTTC
clone_size: many; j_call: TRBJ1-1; d_call: TRBD1; v_call: TRBV9; cdr3_aa: CASSTGQTTEAFF; cdr3_nt: TGTGCCAGCAGCACGGGACAGACCACTGAAGCTTTCTTT